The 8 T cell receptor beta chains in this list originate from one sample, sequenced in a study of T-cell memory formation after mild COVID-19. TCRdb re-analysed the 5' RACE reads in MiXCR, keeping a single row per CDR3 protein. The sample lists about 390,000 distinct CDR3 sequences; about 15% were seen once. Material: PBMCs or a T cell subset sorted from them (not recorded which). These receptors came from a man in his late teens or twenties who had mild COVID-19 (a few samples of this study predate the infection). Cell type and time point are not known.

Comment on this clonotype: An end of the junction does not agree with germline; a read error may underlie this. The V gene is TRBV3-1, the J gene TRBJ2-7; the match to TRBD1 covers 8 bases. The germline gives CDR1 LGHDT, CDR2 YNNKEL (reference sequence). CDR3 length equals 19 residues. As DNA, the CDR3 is TGTGCCAGAAGCCAAGGAGACAGGGGTTTAGGGTCAGTCGACTACGAGCAGTACTTC. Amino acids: CARSQGDRGLGSVDYEQYF.

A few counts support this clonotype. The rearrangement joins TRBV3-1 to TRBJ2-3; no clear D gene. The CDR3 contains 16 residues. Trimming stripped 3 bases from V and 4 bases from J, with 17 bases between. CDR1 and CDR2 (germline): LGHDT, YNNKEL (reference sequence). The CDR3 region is CASSHKAYSLADTQYF. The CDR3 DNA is TGTGCCAGCAGCCATAAAGCTTATAGTCTCGCAGATACGCAGTATTTT.

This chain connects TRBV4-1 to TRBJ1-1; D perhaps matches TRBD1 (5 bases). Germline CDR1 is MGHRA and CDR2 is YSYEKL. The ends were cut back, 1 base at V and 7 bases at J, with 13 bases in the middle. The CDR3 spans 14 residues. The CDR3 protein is CASSQVHAGYEAFF. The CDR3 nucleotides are TGCGCCAGCAGCCAAGTCCATGCAGGGTATGAAGCTTTCTTT.

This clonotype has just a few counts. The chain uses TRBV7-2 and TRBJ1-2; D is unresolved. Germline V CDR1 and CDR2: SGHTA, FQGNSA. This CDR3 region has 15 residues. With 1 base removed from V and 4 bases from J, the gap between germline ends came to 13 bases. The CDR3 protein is CASSLEVGFTYGYTF. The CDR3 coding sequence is TGTGCCAGCAGCTTAGAAGTGGGGTTCACCTATGGCTACACCTTC.

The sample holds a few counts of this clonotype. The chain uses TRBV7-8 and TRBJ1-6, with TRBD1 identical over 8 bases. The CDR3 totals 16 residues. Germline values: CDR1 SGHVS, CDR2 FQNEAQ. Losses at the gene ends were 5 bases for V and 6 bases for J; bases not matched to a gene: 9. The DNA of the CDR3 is TGTGCCAGCAGCACTCGAAACAGGGGGACTAATTCACCCCTCCACTTT. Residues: CASSTRNRGTNSPLHF.

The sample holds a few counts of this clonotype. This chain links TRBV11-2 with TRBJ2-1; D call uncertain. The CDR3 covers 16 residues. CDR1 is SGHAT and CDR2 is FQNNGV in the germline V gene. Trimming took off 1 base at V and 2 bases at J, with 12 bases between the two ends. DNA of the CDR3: TGTGCCAGCAGCTTAGCTCTAGAAATTGCCTACAATGAGCAGTTCTTC. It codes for CASSLALEIAYNEQFF.

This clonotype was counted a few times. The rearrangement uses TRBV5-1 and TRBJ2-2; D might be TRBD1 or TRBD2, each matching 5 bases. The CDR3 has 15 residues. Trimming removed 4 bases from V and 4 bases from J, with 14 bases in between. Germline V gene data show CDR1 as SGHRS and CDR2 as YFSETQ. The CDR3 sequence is CASSAWDGTTGELFF. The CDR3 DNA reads TGCGCCAGCAGCGCATGGGACGGAACCACCGGGGAGCTGTTTTTT.

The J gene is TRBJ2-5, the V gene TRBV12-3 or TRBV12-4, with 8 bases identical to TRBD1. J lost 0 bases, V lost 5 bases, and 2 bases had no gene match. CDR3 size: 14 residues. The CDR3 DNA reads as TGTGCCAGCAGTAGACAGGGGCACCAAGAGACCCAGTACTTC. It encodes CASSRQGHQETQYF.